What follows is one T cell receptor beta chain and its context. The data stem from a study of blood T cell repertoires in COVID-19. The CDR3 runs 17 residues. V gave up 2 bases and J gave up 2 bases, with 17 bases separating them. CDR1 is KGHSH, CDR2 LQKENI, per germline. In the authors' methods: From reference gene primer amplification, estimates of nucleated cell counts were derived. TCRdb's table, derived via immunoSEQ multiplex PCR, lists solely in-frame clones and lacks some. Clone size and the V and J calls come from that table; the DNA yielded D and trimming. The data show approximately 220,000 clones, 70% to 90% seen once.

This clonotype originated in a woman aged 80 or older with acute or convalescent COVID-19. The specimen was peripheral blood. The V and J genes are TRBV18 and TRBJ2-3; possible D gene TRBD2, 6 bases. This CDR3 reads CASSPSRLGRITDTQYF. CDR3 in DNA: TGTGCCAGCTCACCAAGCCGGCTAGGGAGGATCACAGATACGCAGTATTTT.